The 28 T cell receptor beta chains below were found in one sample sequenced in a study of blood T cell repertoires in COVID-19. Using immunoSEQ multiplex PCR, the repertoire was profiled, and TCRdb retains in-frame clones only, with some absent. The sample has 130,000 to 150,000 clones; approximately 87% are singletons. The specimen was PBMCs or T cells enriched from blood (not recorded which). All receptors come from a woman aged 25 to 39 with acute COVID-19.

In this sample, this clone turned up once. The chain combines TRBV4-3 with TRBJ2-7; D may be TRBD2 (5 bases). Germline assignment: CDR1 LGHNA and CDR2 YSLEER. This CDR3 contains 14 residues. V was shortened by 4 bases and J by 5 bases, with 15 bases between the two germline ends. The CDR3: CASSLSEGTNEQYF. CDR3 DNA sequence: TGCGCCAGCAGCCTATCCGAGGGCACCAACGAGCAGTACTTC.

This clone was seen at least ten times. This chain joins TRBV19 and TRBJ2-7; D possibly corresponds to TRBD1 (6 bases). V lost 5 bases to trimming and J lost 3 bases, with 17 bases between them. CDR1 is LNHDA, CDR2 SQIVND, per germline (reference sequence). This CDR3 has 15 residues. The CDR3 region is CASSYRFHRDYEQYF. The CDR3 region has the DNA TGTGCCAGTAGTTACAGATTTCACAGGGACTACGAGCAGTACTTC.

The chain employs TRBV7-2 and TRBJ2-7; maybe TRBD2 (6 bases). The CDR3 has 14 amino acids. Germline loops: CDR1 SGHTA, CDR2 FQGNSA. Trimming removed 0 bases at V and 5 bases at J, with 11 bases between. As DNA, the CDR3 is TGTGCCAGCAGCTTAGCACTAGCTTCCCACGAGCAGTACTTC. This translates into CASSLALASHEQYF.

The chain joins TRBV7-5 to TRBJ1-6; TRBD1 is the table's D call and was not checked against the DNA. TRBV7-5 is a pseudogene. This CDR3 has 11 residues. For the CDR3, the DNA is TGTGCCAGAAGCTTAACACCACCCCTCCACTTT. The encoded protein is CARSLTPPLHF.

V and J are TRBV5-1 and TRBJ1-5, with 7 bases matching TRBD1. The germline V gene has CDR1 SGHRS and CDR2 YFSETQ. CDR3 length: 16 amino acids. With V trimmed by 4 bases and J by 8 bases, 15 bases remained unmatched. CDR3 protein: CASSPTGTGKVEPQHF. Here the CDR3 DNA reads TGCGCCAGCAGCCCGACAGGGACTGGGAAGGTGGAGCCCCAGCATTTT. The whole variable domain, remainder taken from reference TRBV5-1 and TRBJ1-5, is KAGVTQTPRYLIKTRGQQVTLSCSPISGHRSVSWYQQTPGQGLQFLFEYFSETQRNKGNFPGRFSGRQFSNSRSEMNVSTLELGDSALYLCASSPTGTGKVEPQHFGDGTRLSIL.

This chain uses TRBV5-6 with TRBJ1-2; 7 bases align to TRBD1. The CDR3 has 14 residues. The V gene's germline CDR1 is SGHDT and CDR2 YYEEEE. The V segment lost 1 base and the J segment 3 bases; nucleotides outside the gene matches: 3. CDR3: CASSLIDRDYGYTF. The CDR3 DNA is TGTGCCAGCAGCTTGATAGACAGGGACTATGGCTACACCTTC.

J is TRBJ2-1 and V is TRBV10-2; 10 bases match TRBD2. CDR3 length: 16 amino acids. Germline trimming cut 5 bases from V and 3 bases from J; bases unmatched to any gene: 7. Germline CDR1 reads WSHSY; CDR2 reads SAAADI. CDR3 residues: CASSQPGLAFYNEQFF. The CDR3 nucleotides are TGCGCCAGCAGTCAACCGGGACTAGCGTTCTACAATGAGCAGTTCTTC.

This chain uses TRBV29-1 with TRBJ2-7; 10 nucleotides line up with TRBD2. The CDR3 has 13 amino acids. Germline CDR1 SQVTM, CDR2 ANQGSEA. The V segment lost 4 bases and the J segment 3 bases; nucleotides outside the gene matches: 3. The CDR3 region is CSVVPSGSYEQYF. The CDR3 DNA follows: TGCAGCGTTGTTCCTAGCGGGAGCTACGAGCAGTACTTC.

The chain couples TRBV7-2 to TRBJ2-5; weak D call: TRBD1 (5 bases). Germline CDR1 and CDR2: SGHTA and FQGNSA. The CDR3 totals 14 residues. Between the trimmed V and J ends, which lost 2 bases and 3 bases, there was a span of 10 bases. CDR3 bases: TGTGCCAGCAGCTTATTATCAGGGAAAGAGACCCAGTACTTC. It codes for CASSLLSGKETQYF.

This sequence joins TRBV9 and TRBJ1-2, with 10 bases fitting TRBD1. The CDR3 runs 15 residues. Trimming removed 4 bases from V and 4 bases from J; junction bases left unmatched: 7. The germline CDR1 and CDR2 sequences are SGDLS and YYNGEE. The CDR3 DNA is TGTGCCAGCAGCCCTCGACAGGGGGCGGGCTATGGCTACACCTTC. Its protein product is CASSPRQGAGYGYTF.

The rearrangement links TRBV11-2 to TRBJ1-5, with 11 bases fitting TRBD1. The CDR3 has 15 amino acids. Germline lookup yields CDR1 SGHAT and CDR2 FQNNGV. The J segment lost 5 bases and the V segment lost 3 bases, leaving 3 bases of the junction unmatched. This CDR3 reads CASSLGQGVDQPQHF. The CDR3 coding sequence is TGTGCCAGCAGCTTGGGACAGGGGGTCGATCAGCCCCAGCATTTT.

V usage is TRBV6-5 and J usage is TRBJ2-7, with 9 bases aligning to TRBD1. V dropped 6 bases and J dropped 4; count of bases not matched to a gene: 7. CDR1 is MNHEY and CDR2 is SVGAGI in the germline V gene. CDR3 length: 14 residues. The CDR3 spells CASSSGTGRYEQYF. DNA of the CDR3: TGTGCCAGCAGCTCCGGGACAGGGAGGTACGAGCAGTACTTC.

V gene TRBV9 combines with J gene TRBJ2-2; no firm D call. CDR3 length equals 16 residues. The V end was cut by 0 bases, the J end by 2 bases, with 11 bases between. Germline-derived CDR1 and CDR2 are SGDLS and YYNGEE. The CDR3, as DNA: TGTGCCAGCAGCGTAGTCCCGGGTTATAACACCGGGGAGCTGTTTTTT. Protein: CASSVVPGYNTGELFF.

CDR3 sequence: CSVELGLIEQFF. The CDR3 coding sequence is TGCAGCGTTGAATTGGGCCTAATTGAGCAGTTCTTC. This chain uses TRBV29-1 with TRBJ2-1; D is unresolved. Per germline, CDR1 SQVTM and CDR2 ANQGSEA. CDR3 length: 12 residues. V dropped 2 bases and J dropped 9 bases, with 11 bases sitting between them.

CDR3 in DNA: TGTGCCAGCAGCTTAGCCGGGACTCCGAGGGCTATGCCCCAGCATTTT. Amino acid sequence: CASSLAGTPRAMPQHF. The chain links TRBV7-9 to TRBJ1-5, with D maybe TRBD1 (5 bases). Germline V gives CDR1 SEHNR, CDR2 FQNEAQ (reference sequence). The CDR3 length is 16 residues. Trimming took off 0 bases at V and 9 bases at J, with 18 bases between the two ends.

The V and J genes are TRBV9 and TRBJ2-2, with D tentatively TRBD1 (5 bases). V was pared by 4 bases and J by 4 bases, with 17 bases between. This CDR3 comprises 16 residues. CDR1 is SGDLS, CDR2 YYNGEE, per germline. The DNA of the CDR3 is TGTGCCAGCAGCCTACACAGGATCCCCCCCACCGGGGAGCTGTTTTTT. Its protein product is CASSLHRIPPTGELFF.

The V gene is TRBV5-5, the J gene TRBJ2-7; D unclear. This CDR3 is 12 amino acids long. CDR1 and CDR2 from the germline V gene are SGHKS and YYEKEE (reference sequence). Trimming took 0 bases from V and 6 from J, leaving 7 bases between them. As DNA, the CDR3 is TGTGCCAGCAGCTTGGCTCCCCTCGAGCAGTACTTC. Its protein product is CASSLAPLEQYF.

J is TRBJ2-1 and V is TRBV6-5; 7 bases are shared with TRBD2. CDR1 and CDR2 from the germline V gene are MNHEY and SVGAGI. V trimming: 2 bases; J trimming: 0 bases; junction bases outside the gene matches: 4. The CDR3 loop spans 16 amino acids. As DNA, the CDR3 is TGTGCCAGCAGTTACGGGGGGGAGAGCTCCTACAATGAGCAGTTCTTC. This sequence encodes CASSYGGESSYNEQFF.

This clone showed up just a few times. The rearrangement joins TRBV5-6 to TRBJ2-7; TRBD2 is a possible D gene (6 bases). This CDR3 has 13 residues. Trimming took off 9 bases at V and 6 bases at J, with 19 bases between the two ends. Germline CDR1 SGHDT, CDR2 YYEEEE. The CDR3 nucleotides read TGTGCCACCAACGTTATCTCCGGGAGCGAGCAGTACTTC. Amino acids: CATNVISGSEQYF.

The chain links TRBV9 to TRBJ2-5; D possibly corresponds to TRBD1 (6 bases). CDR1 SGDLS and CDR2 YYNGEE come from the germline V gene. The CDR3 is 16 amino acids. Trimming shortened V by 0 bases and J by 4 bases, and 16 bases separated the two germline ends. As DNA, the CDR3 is TGTGCCAGCAGCGTAGTCGCCAGGGGACGGGGAGAGACCCAGTACTTC. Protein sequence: CASSVVARGRGETQYF.

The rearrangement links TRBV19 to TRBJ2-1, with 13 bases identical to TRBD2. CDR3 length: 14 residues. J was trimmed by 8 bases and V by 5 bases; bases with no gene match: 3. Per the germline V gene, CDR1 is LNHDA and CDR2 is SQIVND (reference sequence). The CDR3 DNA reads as TGTGCCAGTAGTCGGACTAGCGGGAGATATGAGCAGTTCTTC. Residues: CASSRTSGRYEQFF.

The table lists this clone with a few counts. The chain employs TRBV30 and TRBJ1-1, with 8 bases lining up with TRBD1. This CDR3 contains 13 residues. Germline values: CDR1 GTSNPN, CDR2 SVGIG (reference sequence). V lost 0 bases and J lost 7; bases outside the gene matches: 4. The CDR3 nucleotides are TGTGCCTGGAGTGTACAGGGGGTCTTTGAAGCTTTCTTT. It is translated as CAWSVQGVFEAFF.

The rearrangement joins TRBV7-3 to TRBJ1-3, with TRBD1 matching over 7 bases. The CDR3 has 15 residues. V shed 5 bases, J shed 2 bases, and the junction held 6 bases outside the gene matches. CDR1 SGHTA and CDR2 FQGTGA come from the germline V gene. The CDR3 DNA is TGTGCCAGCAGCCCCCAGGGACAGCCTGGAAACACCATATATTTT. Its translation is CASSPQGQPGNTIYF.

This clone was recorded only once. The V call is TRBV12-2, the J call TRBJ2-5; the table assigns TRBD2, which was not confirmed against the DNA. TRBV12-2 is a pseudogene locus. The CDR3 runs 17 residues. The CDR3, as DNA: TGTGCAAGTCGCCTCGAGGAGGATAGCGGGAGTCAGGAGACCCAGTACTTC. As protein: CASRLEEDSGSQETQYF.

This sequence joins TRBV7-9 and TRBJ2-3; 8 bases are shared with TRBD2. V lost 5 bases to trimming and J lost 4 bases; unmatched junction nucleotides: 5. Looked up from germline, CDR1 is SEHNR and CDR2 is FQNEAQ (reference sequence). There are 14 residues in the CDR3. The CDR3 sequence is CASSTRTSPDTQYF. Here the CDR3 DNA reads TGTGCCAGCAGCACGCGGACTAGCCCAGATACGCAGTATTTT.

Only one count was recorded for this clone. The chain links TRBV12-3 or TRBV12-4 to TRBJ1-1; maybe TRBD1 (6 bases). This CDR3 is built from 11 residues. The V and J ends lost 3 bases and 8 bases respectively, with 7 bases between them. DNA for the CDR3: TGTGCCAGCAGTTTTACAGGGGAAGCTTTCTTT. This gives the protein CASSFTGEAFF.

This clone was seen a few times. The CDR3 sequence is CASSFPTGGYQPQHF. The CDR3 coding sequence is TGTGCCAGCAGTTTCCCGACAGGGGGGTATCAGCCCCAGCATTTT. The V call is TRBV28, the J call TRBJ1-5, with 9 bases aligning to TRBD1. Unmatched junction bases numbered 5, after V lost 3 bases and J lost 5 bases. Germline values: CDR1 MDHEN, CDR2 SYDVKM. The CDR3 length is 15 residues.

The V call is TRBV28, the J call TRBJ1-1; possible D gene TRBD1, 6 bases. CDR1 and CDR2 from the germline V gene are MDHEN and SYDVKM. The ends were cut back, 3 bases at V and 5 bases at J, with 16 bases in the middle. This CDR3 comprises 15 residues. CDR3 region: CASSFGGAGGTEAFF. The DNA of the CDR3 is TGTGCCAGCAGTTTTGGGGGGGCTGGGGGGACTGAAGCTTTCTTT.